This T cell receptor (beta chain) came from a study of T cells in Graves' hyperthyroidism and ophthalmopathy. General observations from the study: Ophthalmopathy, which appeared later, was predicted by the model a median 6.5 months before onset.

Amplification of TCR beta CDR3 regions was performed using RNA transcripts as template. First-round RT-PCR targeting the TCR CDR3 was performed with the HTBI primer set. MiXCR, run by TCRdb on the multiplex PCR reads, gives a single entry per CDR3 protein. The table lists approximately 690,000 distinct CDR3 sequences, about a fifth of them singletons. This clonotype was counted many times. Antigen specificity is unknown. PBMCs were collected from an approximately 9 ml volume of fresh peripheral blood. Sequenced material: blood. The sequence derives from a man younger than 45 with Graves' ophthalmopathy.

CDR3 in amino acids: CASSPRTSGTTSQFF. The CDR3 DNA reads TGTGCCAGCAGCCCGAGGACTAGCGGGACTACCTCGCAGTTCTTC. The chain couples TRBV11-2 to TRBJ2-1, with 12 bases matching TRBD2. The CDR3 extends over 15 amino acids. Trimming took 5 bases from V and 12 from J; bases not matched to a gene: 11. Germline values: CDR1 SGHAT, CDR2 FQNNGV.